The entry below describes one T cell receptor beta chain. Its antigen is as yet unknown. This record belongs to a study of cytotoxic CD8 clonotypes in ibrutinib-treated CLL. Study at large: Within the patient group, 11 were relapsed/refractory and approximately 14 treatment-naive, and 17 were IGHV unmutated. Study outcomes and limitations: Baseline values of clonality outstripped age-matched healthy donors and followed circulating CD8+ T-cell counts. Investigators sampled sustained-remission and progressing patients at differing times.

CDR1 is LNHDA and CDR2 is SQIVND in the germline V gene (reference sequence). This CDR3 is built from 14 residues. V was pared by 8 bases and J by 0 bases, with 6 bases of the junction left unmatched. The intended depth for sequencing was 1 in 200,000 to 1 in 1 million T cells. The table came from immunoSEQ multiplex PCR; TCRdb's copy has only in-frame clones and leaves some out. The table records about 130,000 clones, 75% to 90% of them present only once. The rearrangement links TRBV19 to TRBJ2-7; TRBD2 aligns across 8 bases. This TCR derives from a human donor with chronic lymphocytic leukemia. This material consisted of PBMCs, taken after 24 months of ibrutinib treatment. CDR3 protein: CASGLAGPSYEQYF. The CDR3 nucleotides read TGTGCCAGTGGTCTAGCGGGCCCCTCCTACGAGCAGTACTTC. Full variable domain (missing parts from reference TRBV19 and TRBJ2-7): DGGITQSPKYLFRKEGQNVTLSCEQNLNHDAMYWYRQDPGQGLRLIYYSQIVNDFQKGDIAEGYSVSREKKESFPLTVTSAQKNPTAFYLCASGLAGPSYEQYFGPGTRLTVT.